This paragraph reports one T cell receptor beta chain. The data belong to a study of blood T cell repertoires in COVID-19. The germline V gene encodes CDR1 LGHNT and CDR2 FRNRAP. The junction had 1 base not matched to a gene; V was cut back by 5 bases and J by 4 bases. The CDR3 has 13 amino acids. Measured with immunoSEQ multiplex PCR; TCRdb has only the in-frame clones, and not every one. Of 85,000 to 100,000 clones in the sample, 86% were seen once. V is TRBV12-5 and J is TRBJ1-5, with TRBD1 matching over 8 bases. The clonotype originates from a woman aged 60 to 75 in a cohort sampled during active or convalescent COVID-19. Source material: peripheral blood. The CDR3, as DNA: TGTGCTAGTGGTAGACAGGGGAATCAGCCCCAGCATTTT. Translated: CASGRQGNQPQHF.